This T cell receptor (beta chain) derives from a study of cytomegalovirus exposure and HLA in healthy donors. Findings of the study overall: On later analysis, the bulk of CMV-associated TCR beta chains appeared to be HLA-restricted.

As to this clone: Its antigen is currently unknown.

This CDR3 has 14 amino acids. V lost 7 bases and J lost 5, with 17 bases in between. From germline, CDR1 is MNHNS and CDR2 SASEGT. Vbeta (60) and Jbeta (13) primers were used in the PCR. Libraries were prepared by immunoSEQ multiplex PCR; TCRdb keeps only in-frame clonotypes and omits some of them. Seen here are about 50,000 clones, 60% to 85% observed once, and the top ten hold roughly 8%. Sample: PBMCs. This rearrangement joins TRBV6-1 to TRBJ2-5; tentatively, D is TRBD1 (6 bases). The receptor was isolated from a man younger than 45 in good health and CMV-seropositive. The CDR3 protein is CASNHRGLGETQYF. CDR3 in DNA: TGTGCCAGCAATCATAGGGGGTTGGGGGAGACCCAGTACTTC.